The clone carrying this T cell receptor (beta chain) was counted a single time. These data are taken from a study of shared clonotypes between healthy human individuals. In the study overall: Per donor, CD8 memory used one plate, CD8 naive used two, CD4 memory used three and CD4 naive used three.

TCRdb's copy holds only in-frame clones and misses some; the assay was immunoSEQ multiplex PCR. The sample lists millions of clones, approximately 94% occurring once. Germline CDR1 is SNHLY and CDR2 is FYNNEI. This CDR3 has 15 amino acids. The J segment lost 6 bases and the V segment lost 5 bases, leaving 10 bases of the junction unmatched. The TCR was taken from a man aged 18 to 35 in good health. The chain uses TRBV2 and TRBJ1-5; 7 bases are shared with TRBD1. Sequenced: naive CD4+ T cells sorted from blood. Subset in this sample: CD45RA+ positively selected. This CDR3 reads CASSFRGTAGQPQHF. CDR3 in DNA: TGTGCCAGCAGTTTTCGAGGGACAGCGGGTCAGCCCCAGCATTTT.